Listed below are T cell receptor beta chains from one sample, sequenced in a study of blood T cell repertoires in COVID-19. The table came from immunoSEQ multiplex PCR; TCRdb's copy has only in-frame clones and leaves some out. Of roughly 280,000 clones in the sample, about 88% were seen once. Input material: peripheral blood. These TCRs come from an older woman with COVID-19, enrolled during active disease. Both conserved end residues are part of each CDR3. The D gene is left open where the match is weak. Clone size is not always given. Where it is, it says once, few, many or a class for expanded clones.

d_call	clone_size	v_call	j_call	cdr3_aa	cdr3_nt
.	.	TRBV29-1	TRBJ2-2	CSVEARGASGTGELFF	TGCAGCGTTGAGGCCAGGGGGGCTTCAGGCACCGGGGAGCTGTTTTTT
TRBD2	.	TRBV19	TRBJ2-7	CASSIYFGLAGGLSSYEQYF	TGTGCCAGTAGTATCTATTTCGGACTAGCGGGAGGCCTAAGCTCCTACGAGCAGTACTTC
TRBD1	.	TRBV6-5	TRBJ1-3	CASSYRGQAGNTIYF	TGTGCCAGCAGTTACCGTGGACAGGCTGGAAACACCATATATTTT
.	.	TRBV7-9	TRBJ1-5	CASSLGGLGQPQHF	TGTGCCAGCAGCTTAGGAGGGTTGGGACAGCCCCAGCATTTT
TRBD1	.	TRBV7-9	TRBJ1-1	CASRRQGAWNTEAFF	TGTGCCAGCAGGAGACAGGGGGCTTGGAACACTGAAGCTTTCTTT
TRBD1	few	TRBV7-2	TRBJ1-1	CATRGQPSTEAFF	TGTGCAACCAGGGGACAGCCATCTACTGAAGCTTTCTTT
TRBD1	.	TRBV6-5	TRBJ1-4	CASSQGAREKLFF	TGTGCCAGCAGTCAGGGGGCCAGGGAAAAACTGTTTTTT
TRBD2	.	TRBV3-1/TRBV3-2	TRBJ2-7	CASSLRRGLAAEQYF	TGTGCCAGCAGCTTACGCCGGGGACTAGCAGCCGAGCAGTACTTC
.	.	TRBV28	TRBJ2-7	CASSGPPRTYEQYF	TGTGCCAGCAGTGGGCCCCCACGAACCTACGAGCAGTACTTC
TRBD1	.	TRBV4-2	TRBJ2-3	CASSPKRQGGDTQYF	TGTGCCAGCAGCCCAAAGAGACAGGGGGGAGATACGCAGTATTTT
.	.	TRBV28	TRBJ2-3	CASSSTGIRGDTQYF	TGTGCCAGCAGCTCGACCGGGATCCGGGGAGATACGCAGTATTTT
.	.	TRBV7-9	TRBJ2-2	CASSPDTNTGELFF	TGTGCCAGCAGCCCAGACACGAACACCGGGGAGCTGTTTTTT
TRBD1	.	TRBV7-9	TRBJ1-4	CASSLGSSDRGEKLFF	TGTGCCAGCAGCTTAGGGAGCTCGGACAGGGGTGAAAAACTGTTTTTT
TRBD2	.	TRBV11-3	TRBJ2-1	CASSETGTSGLYEQFF	TGTGCCAGCAGCGAAACGGGGACTAGCGGACTCTATGAGCAGTTCTTC
TRBD1	.	TRBV7-2	TRBJ1-3	CASSLGTGPGNTIYF	TGTGCCAGCAGCTTAGGGACAGGGCCCGGAAACACCATATATTTT
.	.	TRBV21-1	TRBJ2-1	CASRATCYNEQFF	TGTGCCAGCAGGGCCACATGTTACAATGAGCAGTTCTTC
TRBD1	.	TRBV19	TRBJ2-7	CASSMDRGNYEQYF	TGTGCCAGTAGTATGGACAGGGGGAACTACGAGCAGTACTTC
TRBD1	.	TRBV19	TRBJ1-2	CASSLTDRNYGYTF	TGTGCCAGTAGTTTGACGGACAGGAACTATGGCTACACCTTC
TRBD2	.	TRBV11-2	TRBJ2-5	CASSPGLAGGPGETQYF	TGTGCCAGCAGCCCGGGACTAGCGGGAGGCCCGGGGGAGACCCAGTACTTC
.	few	TRBV5-1	TRBJ2-2	CASSPTDTGELFF	TGCGCCAGCAGCCCGACAGACACCGGGGAGCTGTTTTTT
.	once	TRBV28	TRBJ1-4	CASSTWSGSEKLFF	TGTGCCAGCAGTACGTGGAGTGGGAGTGAAAAACTGTTTTTT
.	.	TRBV19	TRBJ2-5	CASRSTRQGETQYF	TGTGCCAGTAGAAGTACGCGGCAGGGAGAGACCCAGTACTTC
.	.	TRBV30	TRBJ2-7	CASQAGTTEYEQYF	TGTGCCTCCCAGGCGGGGACCACCGAATACGAGCAGTACTTC
.	.	TRBV20-1	TRBJ1-1	CSASRGNTEAFF	TGCAGTGCTAGTCGGGGTAACACTGAAGCTTTCTTT
.	.	TRBV18	TRBJ1-1	CASSGRGGTEAFF	TGTGCCAGCTCAGGTAGGGGCGGCACTGAAGCTTTCTTT
.	.	TRBV7-9	TRBJ1-2	CASSPKRAEANWGYTF	TGTGCCAGCAGCCCAAAGAGGGCGGAAGCTAACTGGGGCTACACCTTC
TRBD1	.	TRBV6-5	TRBJ2-7	CASSRQGNDEQYF	TGTGCCAGCAGCAGACAGGGAAATGACGAGCAGTACTTC
.	.	TRBV21-1	TRBJ2-1	CASSKRASGSSYNEQFF	TGTGCCAGCAGCAAACGGGCTAGCGGGAGCTCCTACAATGAGCAGTTCTTC
.	.	TRBV28	TRBJ1-6	CATLSSYNSPLHF	TGTGCCACCCTCTCCTCCTATAATTCACCCCTCCACTTT
.	many	TRBV20-1	TRBJ2-2	CSAGDTGELFF	TGCAGTGCCGGGGACACCGGGGAGCTGTTTTTT
.	.	TRBV11-2	TRBJ1-1	CASSLTVNTEAFF	TGTGCCAGCAGCTTGACAGTGAACACTGAAGCTTTCTTT
TRBD1	.	TRBV18	TRBJ2-7	CASSLQGEQYF	TGTGCCAGCTCACTACAGGGGGAGCAGTACTTC
TRBD1	.	TRBV7-6	TRBJ1-1	CASSLAPGTGNTEAFF	TGTGCCAGCAGCTTAGCCCCTGGGACAGGGAACACTGAAGCTTTCTTT
.	.	TRBV7-9	TRBJ1-1	CASSLTRNTEAFF	TGTGCCAGCAGCTTAACGAGGAACACTGAAGCTTTCTTT
.	.	TRBV6-2/TRBV6-3	TRBJ1-5	CASSYSGGPLSQPQHF	TGTGCCAGCAGTTACTCGGGGGGACCGCTTAGCCAGCCCCAGCATTTT
TRBD2	once	TRBV18	TRBJ2-3	CASDWTSGSTDTQYF	TGTGCCAGCGACTGGACTAGCGGGAGCACAGATACGCAGTATTTT
.	.	TRBV24-1	TRBJ2-3	CATGQNTDTQYF	TGTGCCACAGGACAGAACACAGATACGCAGTATTTT
.	.	TRBV12-5	TRBJ1-1	CASGSGGVNTEAFF	TGTGCTAGTGGTTCAGGAGGGGTTAACACTGAAGCTTTCTTT
.	.	TRBV7-8	TRBJ2-2	CASSLGGLWGPSTGELFF	TGTGCCAGCAGCTTAGGGGGGCTGTGGGGCCCAAGCACCGGGGAGCTGTTTTTT
.	.	TRBV10-1	TRBJ1-6	CASSGQTNSPLHF	TGCGCCAGCAGTGGACAGACTAATTCACCCCTCCACTTT
.	.	TRBV10-3	TRBJ2-7	CAIRRGGEGGEQYF	TGTGCCATCAGGAGGGGGGGGGAAGGAGGCGAGCAGTACTTC